The 13 T cell receptor beta chains in this list originate from one sample, sequenced in a study of neurological immune-mediated disorders. Each CDR3 protein is one row after TCRdb ran MiXCR on the 5' RACE reads. The sample lists about 58,000 distinct CDR3 sequences; 2% to 2.5% were seen once. Material: PBMCs. The origin of the receptors is a man in his fifties or sixties with multiple sclerosis.

This clonotype was recorded many times. The V call is TRBV11-2, the J call TRBJ2-3; D is uncertain. Germline V gene lookup returns CDR1 SGHAT and CDR2 FQNNGV. CDR3 length: 15 amino acids. The germline V and J ends were trimmed by 5 bases and 0 bases, with 12 bases remaining between them. CDR3 loop: CASSPPAPSTDTQYF. Written as DNA, the CDR3 is TGTGCCAGCAGCCCCCCGGCGCCGAGCACAGATACGCAGTATTTT.

This clonotype appeared many times. The chain uses TRBV5-1 and TRBJ2-1; no definite D call. The germline gives CDR1 SGHRS, CDR2 YFSETQ. Trimming stripped 0 bases from V and 3 bases from J, with 10 bases between. The CDR3 has 15 amino acids. CDR3 nucleotide sequence: TGCGCCAGCAGCTTGGAAGGTAAGGGCTACAATGAGCAGTTCTTC. Its translation: CASSLEGKGYNEQFF.

The sample holds many counts of this clonotype. J is TRBJ2-5 and V is TRBV20-1; the match to TRBD2 covers 9 bases. Trimming at V came to 6 bases and at J to 4 bases, leaving 3 bases not matched to a gene. CDR1 and CDR2 from the germline V gene are DFQATT and SNEGSKA (reference sequence). CDR3 size: 12 residues. The DNA for the CDR3 is TGCAGTGCGGGTAGCGGGGGAGAGACCCAGTACTTC. The encoded protein is CSAGSGGETQYF.

This clonotype appeared many times. Written as DNA, the CDR3 is TGTGCCAGCAGGGACGTGAGGACAGGGGGAGCTCATGGCTACACCTTC. Translation gives CASRDVRTGGAHGYTF. The gene calls are TRBV6-5 and TRBJ1-2, with 10 bases fitting TRBD1. Germline V gives CDR1 MNHEY, CDR2 SVGAGI. V shed 6 bases and J 6 bases; nucleotides not matched to a gene: 13. The CDR3 spans 16 residues.

For the CDR3, the DNA is TGCGCCAGCAGCTTGGCAGGGGCCGGAGAAAAACTGTTTTTT. This translates into CASSLAGAGEKLFF. The chain carries TRBV5-1 and TRBJ1-4; tentatively, D is TRBD1 (6 bases). Deletions cut 0 bases from V and 8 bases from J, with 11 bases between. In germline, CDR1 is SGHRS, CDR2 YFSETQ. The CDR3 loop spans 14 amino acids.

This clonotype has at least ten counts. The V and J genes are TRBV20-1 and TRBJ2-2, with TRBD1 identical over 8 bases. The CDR3 runs to 15 residues. J lost 0 bases, V lost 2 bases, and 2 bases had no gene match. Per the germline V gene, CDR1 is DFQATT and CDR2 is SNEGSKA (reference sequence). The CDR3 reads CSARLGQANTGELFF. The CDR3 DNA sequence: TGCAGTGCTAGATTGGGACAGGCGAACACCGGGGAGCTGTTTTTT.

This clonotype was seen at least ten times. The CDR3 sequence is CASTRGRTGTEAFF. CDR3 DNA sequence: TGTGCCAGCACGCGAGGGCGTACAGGCACTGAAGCTTTCTTT. This chain uses TRBV5-5 with TRBJ1-1; a weak D match, TRBD1 (5 bases). Between the trimmed V and J ends, which lost 6 bases and 4 bases, there was a span of 16 bases. The CDR3 has 14 amino acids. Per germline, CDR1 SGHKS and CDR2 YYEKEE (reference sequence).

This clonotype was recorded at least ten times. CDR3 bases: TGTGCCAGCAGCTTAGAAGTCCAGCGGGGGTCGGGTGAGCAGTTCTTC. This sequence encodes CASSLEVQRGSGEQFF. The genes are TRBV11-2 and TRBJ2-1, with 8 bases fitting TRBD2. This CDR3 spans 16 amino acids. The V and J ends lost 0 bases and 9 bases, in that order; junction bases with no gene match: 10. The germline V gene has CDR1 SGHAT and CDR2 FQNNGV.

This chain connects TRBV7-2 to TRBJ2-1; 14 bases match TRBD2. The CDR3 sequence is 18 residues long. The V gene's germline CDR1 is SGHTA and CDR2 FQGNSA. V was pared by 1 base and J by 4 bases, with 6 bases of the junction left unmatched. The CDR3 sequence is CASSLVGTSGGSYNEQFF. In DNA form, the CDR3 reads TGTGCCAGCAGCTTAGTCGGGACTAGCGGGGGTTCTTACAATGAGCAGTTCTTC.

Ten or more counts support this clonotype. The rearrangement uses TRBV20-1 and TRBJ1-2; D ambiguous. In germline, CDR1 is DFQATT, CDR2 SNEGSKA (reference sequence). The CDR3 runs to 13 residues. Trimming removed 3 bases at V and 8 bases at J, with 16 bases between. CDR3 nucleotides: TGCAGTGCTAGCCAACAGACCCTTCAGGGCTACACCTTC. As protein: CSASQQTLQGYTF.

This clonotype was counted ten times or more. V gene TRBV10-1 combines with J gene TRBJ2-2; D gene uncertain. The V gene lost 3 bases and the J gene lost 5 bases, with 10 bases spanning the gap. This CDR3 is 14 amino acids long. The V gene's germline CDR1 is WNHNN and CDR2 SYGVQD (reference sequence). In DNA form, the CDR3 reads TGCGCCAGCAGTGAAAATTCCTTGACCGGGGAGCTGTTTTTT. Its protein product is CASSENSLTGELFF.

The table lists this clonotype with many counts. The CDR3 loop reads CASSFDSLLSGNTIYF. The CDR3 bases are TGTGCCAGCAGTTTCGACAGTCTACTCTCTGGAAACACCATATATTTT. This sequence joins TRBV12-3 or TRBV12-4 and TRBJ1-3, with D tentatively TRBD1 (5 bases). This CDR3 has 16 residues. V was cut by 3 bases and J by 0 bases, with 12 bases left in between.

This clonotype was found many times. Here the CDR3 DNA reads TGTGCCAGCAGCTTACTAGCGCGGTCCCTCTACGAGCAGTACTTC. It yields the protein CASSLLARSLYEQYF. The rearrangement uses TRBV11-2 and TRBJ2-7; possibly TRBD2 for D (6 bases). V dropped 2 bases and J dropped 3 bases, with 14 bases sitting between them. From germline, CDR1 is SGHAT and CDR2 FQNNGV. The CDR3 contains 15 residues.